This TCR beta chain appears in the sequencing data of a study of CD8+CD57+ T cells in acquired aplastic anemia. It was patients with CD8+CD57+ cell expansion by flow cytometry who were chosen for sequencing. TCR beta VDJ and CDR3 profiling used genomic DNA as template. Each CDR3 protein gets one entry after TCRdb re-called the reads with MiXCR. The sample lists 260,000 or so distinct CDR3 sequences, approximately 79% occurring once. Germline assignment: CDR1 SGDLS and CDR2 YYNGEE. V shed 4 bases, J shed 10 bases, and the junction held 11 bases outside the gene matches. The CDR3 consists of 14 residues.

The source of this sequence is a human donor with aplastic anemia. The specimen was sorted CD4+, CD8+, or CD8+CD57+ T cells (not recorded which) from PBMCs. J is TRBJ2-3 and V is TRBV9; 8 nucleotides agree with TRBD2. CDR3 DNA sequence: TGTGCCAGCAGCTTAGCGGGACGGCCCGCAGCGCAGTATTTT. Translation: CASSLAGRPAAQYF.